This paragraph reports one T cell receptor beta chain. TCRdb reprocessed the reads with MiXCR, giving one entry per CDR3 protein. The table records 900 or so distinct CDR3 sequences, around 17% of them present only once. This record comes from a study of liver allograft versus peripheral blood T cells. Study context: T cell receptor repertoires in transplanted livers were compared with those in recipients' peripheral blood.

Germline assignment: CDR1 SGHKS and CDR2 YYEKEE (reference sequence). The V and J ends lost 4 bases and 4 bases, in that order; junction bases with no gene match: 8. This CDR3 spans 15 amino acids. This receptor was obtained from a human patient who had a liver transplant. Certain T cells may be donor cells from the graft. The V call is TRBV5-5, the J call TRBJ1-5; 7 bases fit TRBD1. The CDR3 nucleotides read TGTGCCAGCAGCCTGGGACAGCTCCCTAATCAGCCCCAGCATTTT. Translating it yields CASSLGQLPNQPQHF.